A single sample gave rise to the 21 T cell receptor beta chains below, sequenced in a study of regulatory T cells in long-lasting Graves disease. Arm-PCR with iRepertoire HTBI primers amplified the CDR3 regions for these TCR beta libraries. Each CDR3 protein gets one entry after TCRdb re-called the multiplex PCR reads with MiXCR. The sample contains a few hundred thousand distinct CDR3 sequences, about 18% of which appear only once. The time point is: newly diagnosed GD, antithyroid drugs for less than 3 months. RNA extracted from PBMCs served as the sequencing template. The sample consisted of peripheral blood mononuclear cells (PBMCs), taken at new diagnosis, from a patient treated with antithyroid drugs. The receptors were sampled from a female donor with Graves disease.

This clonotype occurred a few times. The chain employs TRBV4-3 and TRBJ1-6; D unresolved. Trimming shortened V by 3 bases and J by 7 bases, and 13 bases separated the two germline ends. The germline V gene has CDR1 LGHNA and CDR2 YSLEER. The CDR3 spans 15 residues. The chain's CDR3 is CASSHTWTDNSPLHF. The CDR3 DNA sequence: TGCGCCAGCAGCCATACCTGGACCGACAATTCACCCCTCCACTTT.

This clonotype occurred many times. The rearrangement joins TRBV12-3 or TRBV12-4 to TRBJ2-4, with D hard to call. V dropped 3 bases and J dropped 4 bases, with 7 bases sitting between them. The CDR3 extends over 13 amino acids. The CDR3 nucleotides are TGTGCCAGCAGTTTTCTGGGTAAAAACATTCAGTACTTC. This codes for CASSFLGKNIQYF.

This clonotype was picked up many times. The V call is TRBV3-1, the J call TRBJ2-7; 9 positions agree with TRBD2. Germline lookup yields CDR1 LGHDT and CDR2 YNNKEL (reference sequence). The CDR3 consists of 14 residues. After removal of 3 bases from V and 5 bases from J, the junction contained 5 bases not matched to a gene. The CDR3 is CASSQSSGRNEQYF. CDR3 nucleotide sequence: TGTGCCAGCAGCCAGAGTAGCGGGAGAAACGAGCAGTACTTC.

There are many counts of this clonotype. CDR3 in DNA: TGTGCCAGCCGTCCGAGCGGGAGATCCTACGAGCAGTACTTC. As protein: CASRPSGRSYEQYF. V and J are TRBV2 and TRBJ2-7; TRBD2 matches 8 bases. V lost 8 bases, J lost 1 base, and 7 bases stayed unmatched. Germline-derived CDR1 and CDR2 are SNHLY and FYNNEI. This CDR3 is 14 amino acids long.

With respect to this clonotype: Possible read error: a much larger clone is one base away. V is TRBV6-5 and J is TRBJ2-3; D gene ambiguous. The CDR3 covers 13 residues. Germline-derived CDR1 and CDR2 are MNHEY and SVGAGI. CDR3 DNA sequence: TGTGCCAGCAGTTACTCGTTCACAGATATGCAGTATTTT. As protein: CASSYSFTDMQYF.

This clonotype came up many times. V gene TRBV30 combines with J gene TRBJ2-7, with 13 nucleotides matching TRBD2. The length of the CDR3 is 16 residues. Germline CDR1 reads GTSNPN; CDR2 reads SVGIG (reference sequence). Germline trimming cut 2 bases from V and 4 bases from J; bases unmatched to any gene: 8. CDR3: CAWSQAGTSGDYEQYF. The CDR3 nucleotides are TGTGCCTGGAGTCAAGCCGGGACTAGCGGGGATTACGAGCAGTACTTC.

The chain joins TRBV18 to TRBJ1-1, with 9 bases lining up with TRBD1. In germline, CDR1 is KGHSH, CDR2 LQKENI. The junction had 6 bases not matched to a gene; V was cut back by 0 bases and J by 4 bases. The CDR3 is made up of 16 amino acids. CDR3 region: CASSPPGTGPGTEAFF. The CDR3 bases are TGTGCCAGCTCACCACCCGGGACAGGGCCCGGCACTGAAGCTTTCTTT. Full variable domain (missing parts from reference TRBV18 and TRBJ1-1): NAGVMQNPRHLVRRRGQEARLRCSPMKGHSHVYWYRQLPEEGLKFMVYLQKENIIDESGMPKERFSAEFPKEGPSILRIQQVVRGDSAAYFCASSPPGTGPGTEAFFGQGTRLTVV.

This clonotype was picked up many times. The V and J genes are TRBV27 and TRBJ2-7; TRBD1 matches 7 bases. CDR3 length: 16 amino acids. Germline CDR1 is MNHEY and CDR2 is SMNVEV (reference sequence). The ends lost 5 bases at V and 2 bases at J; junction bases unmatched: 12. The CDR3 region has the DNA TGTGCCAGCAGTACCCAACAGGGGCCTACTCCCTACGAGCAGTACTTC. Encoded protein: CASSTQQGPTPYEQYF.

This clonotype was seen at least ten times. The J gene is TRBJ2-2, the V gene TRBV4-2; D is undetermined. The germline V and J ends were trimmed by 1 base and 2 bases, with 11 bases remaining between them. The germline V gene encodes CDR1 LGHNA and CDR2 YNFKEQ. The CDR3 has 16 residues. CDR3 coding DNA: TGTGCCAGCAGCCAAGTGAGACACATCAACACCGGGGAGCTGTTTTTT. Translated: CASSQVRHINTGELFF.

This clonotype was picked up many times. The chain joins TRBV6-2 or TRBV6-3 to TRBJ1-1; D gene unclear. The ends were cut back, 0 bases at V and 0 bases at J, with 8 bases in the middle. Germline V lookup: CDR1 MNHEY, CDR2 SVGEGT. This CDR3 region has 15 residues. CDR3 in amino acids: CASSYSGRMNTEAFF. CDR3 sequence (DNA): TGTGCCAGCAGTTACTCAGGCCGCATGAACACTGAAGCTTTCTTT.

At least ten counts were recorded for this clonotype. The rearrangement links TRBV11-3 to TRBJ1-2; D ambiguous. The germline V and J ends were trimmed by 3 bases and 8 bases, with 10 bases remaining between them. Germline V lookup: CDR1 SGHNT, CDR2 YENEEA. The CDR3 runs to 12 residues. CDR3 region: CASSLSLGGYTF. In nucleotides, the CDR3 is TGTGCCAGCAGCTTGAGTCTCGGGGGCTACACCTTC.

Details on this clonotype: A much larger clone is a single base away; this may be a read error. This CDR3 is missing its conserved last phenylalanine or tryptophan, likely due to a read error. The gene calls are TRBV19 and TRBJ1-1, with D possibly matching TRBD1 (6 bases). V dropped 4 bases and J dropped 7 bases, with 13 bases sitting between them. Germline V lookup: CDR1 LNHDA, CDR2 SQIVND (reference sequence). CDR3 length: 13 amino acids. The CDR3 is CASSNRDKSEAFL. CDR3 sequence (DNA): TGTGCCAGTAGTAACCGGGACAAAAGTGAAGCTTTCCTT.

As concerns this clonotype: A much more abundant neighbour one base away suggests this may be a read error. V is TRBV5-4 and J is TRBJ2-2, with D possibly TRBD1 on 5 matching bases. Germline CDR1 and CDR2: SGHNT and YYREEE (reference sequence). The CDR3 is made up of 15 amino acids. V was shortened by 0 bases and J by 3 bases, with 9 bases between the two germline ends. The CDR3 nucleotides read TGTGCCAGCAGCTTGGGACAGAAGGACACCGGGGAGCTGTTTTTT. As protein: CASSLGQKDTGELFF.

This clonotype has ten or more counts. The rearrangement uses TRBV30 and TRBJ1-1; D unresolved. Germline V gene sequence: CDR1 GTSNPN, CDR2 SVGIG (reference sequence). The V gene lost 3 bases and the J gene lost 3 bases, with 17 bases spanning the gap. This CDR3 region has 15 residues. CDR3: CAWRRAGRFDTEAFF. In DNA form, the CDR3 reads TGTGCCTGGAGGCGCGCCGGGCGTTTTGACACTGAAGCTTTCTTT.

About this clonotype itself: It is likely a read error: a sequence one base away is far more abundant. The chain links TRBV6-2 or TRBV6-3 to TRBJ2-7, with a possible D match to TRBD2 (5 bases). From germline, CDR1 is MNHEY and CDR2 SVGEGT. V was clipped by 8 bases and J by 7 bases, with 21 bases between them. The CDR3 loop spans 14 amino acids. The CDR3 DNA is TGTGCCAGCTTAGGAGGAAATCAGAGGAGTGAGCAGTACTTC. Translating gives CASLGGNQRSEQYF.

This clonotype was counted at least ten times. V gene TRBV24-1 combines with J gene TRBJ1-1; unclear D gene. Germline V gene sequence: CDR1 KGHDR, CDR2 SFDVKD. Trimming cost V 6 bases and J 8 bases, with 9 bases left between them. The CDR3 consists of 11 residues. CDR3 loop: CATSFGFEAFF. As DNA, the CDR3 is TGTGCCACCAGTTTTGGGTTCGAAGCTTTCTTT.

There are a few counts of this clonotype. This sequence joins TRBV30 and TRBJ1-1; 7 bases line up with TRBD1. With 0 bases clipped from V and 1 base from J, the junction kept 5 bases outside the gene matches. Germline-derived CDR1 and CDR2 are GTSNPN and SVGIG (reference sequence). CDR3 size: 15 residues. The CDR3, as DNA: TGTGCCTGGAGTGTGAGCCCAGGGGGGAACACTGAAGCTTTCTTT. Amino acid sequence: CAWSVSPGGNTEAFF.

This clonotype was seen only a few times. A read error is possible here, since a much larger clone lies one base away. The V and J genes are TRBV7-9 and TRBJ1-4; 7 bases are shared with TRBD1. The V gene end was trimmed by 6 bases and the J gene end by 2 bases; junction bases not matched to a gene: 3. Germline lookup yields CDR1 SEHNR and CDR2 FQNEAQ (reference sequence). This CDR3 is 14 amino acids long. The CDR3: CASSPTGTNEKLFF. The CDR3 DNA reads as TGTGCCAGCAGTCCGACAGGGACTAATGAAAAACTGTTTTTT.

This clonotype occurred a few times. V usage is TRBV5-5 and J usage is TRBJ2-5, with 9 bases matching TRBD1. The CDR3 spans 18 residues. The V segment lost 5 bases and the J segment 0 bases; nucleotides outside the gene matches: 14. Germline lookup yields CDR1 SGHKS and CDR2 YYEKEE (reference sequence). CDR3 sequence reads: CASSVGTGPTSYQETQYF. As DNA, the CDR3 is TGTGCCAGCAGTGTCGGGACAGGGCCAACCTCGTACCAAGAGACCCAGTACTTC.

This clonotype was found many times. This chain connects TRBV20-1 to TRBJ2-5; a weak D match, TRBD2 (6 bases). This CDR3 has 14 residues. V shed 0 bases and J shed 2 bases, with 10 bases lying between them. Germline loops: CDR1 DFQATT, CDR2 SNEGSKA (reference sequence). The CDR3 bases are TGCAGTGCTAGAGAGGGAGGCCCGCAAGAGACCCAGTACTTC. It encodes CSAREGGPQETQYF.

This clonotype was counted ten times or more. The chain joins TRBV12-3 or TRBV12-4 to TRBJ2-2; 8 bases are a match to TRBD1. J was trimmed by 7 bases and V by 2 bases; bases with no gene match: 3. The CDR3 is made up of 14 amino acids. CDR3 DNA: TGTGCCAGCAGTTTAACACAGGGGGGCGGGGAGCTGTTTTTT. Translated: CASSLTQGGGELFF.